This T cell receptor (beta chain) was found in a study of T cells in Graves' hyperthyroidism and ophthalmopathy. Amplified TCR beta CDR3 regions derived from RNA transcripts. Carried out on the TCR CDR3, a first-round RT-PCR used the HTBI primer set. TCRdb used MiXCR to reprocess the multiplex PCR reads, holding one entry per CDR3 protein. The profile shows some 200,000 distinct CDR3 sequences, roughly a sixth of them singletons. Any patient presenting with uncontrolled infection, other autoimmune disease, pregnancy or lactation was left out. The PBMCs had their origin in roughly 10 ml of fresh peripheral blood. This clonotype was found a few times. The receptor was isolated from a woman between 45 and 65 years old with Graves' hyperthyroidism. Sample: blood.

The CDR3 DNA sequence: TGTGCCAGCAGTTACGGGGGACAGGGGGCCTACGAGCAGTTCTTC. Amino acid sequence: CASSYGGQGAYEQFF. V is TRBV6-5 and J is TRBJ2-7, with TRBD1 matching over 12 bases. TRBJ2-1 explains the end of the DNA better; the J call may be wrong. In germline, CDR1 is MNHEY, CDR2 SVGAGI. This CDR3 contains 15 residues.